This TCR beta chain was sequenced for a study of T cells expressing NK-cell markers. Study in general: Sorted CD3+CD56+NKG2C+, CD3+CD56+NKG2C- and CD3+CD56-NKG2C+ T cells provided the TCR beta repertoires. Among eight sequenced donors, seven carried HCMV seropositivity while one was seronegative.

Germline-derived CDR1 and CDR2 are DFQATT and SNEGSKA (reference sequence). CDR3 length: 14 residues. On this clonotype itself: No antigen is known for it.

TCRdb processed the 5' RACE reads again and assigns one entry to each CDR3 protein, with no DNA. Its clone listing holds about 460,000 distinct CDR3 sequences. General observations from the study: Whether expanded NKG2C-expressing T cell clones recognize HCMV is unknown.

V is TRBV20-1 and J is TRBJ2-1. What was sequenced was blood T cells: a sorted CD56 or NKG2C T cell subset, CD4+ or CD8+ T cells, or bulk PBMC T cells (not recorded which). This clonotype was obtained from a woman between 45 and 65 years old in good health. The CDR3 loop is CSARDLAYYNEQFF.